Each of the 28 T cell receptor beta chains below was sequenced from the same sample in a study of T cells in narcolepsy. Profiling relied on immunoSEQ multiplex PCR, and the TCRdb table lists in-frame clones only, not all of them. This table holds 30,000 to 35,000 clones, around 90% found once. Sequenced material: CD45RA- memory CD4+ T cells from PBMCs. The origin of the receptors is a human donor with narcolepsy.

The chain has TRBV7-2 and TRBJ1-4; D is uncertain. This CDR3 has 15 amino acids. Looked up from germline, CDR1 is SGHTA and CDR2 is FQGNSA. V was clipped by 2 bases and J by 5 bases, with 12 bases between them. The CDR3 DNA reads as TGTGCCAGCAGCTTAATATCCAGAAGAAATGAAAAACTGTTTTTT. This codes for CASSLISRRNEKLFF. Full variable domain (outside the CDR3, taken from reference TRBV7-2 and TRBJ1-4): GAGVSQSPSNKVTEKGKDVELRCDPISGHTALYWYRQSLGQGLEFLIYFQGNSAPDKSGLPSDRFSAERTGGSVSTLTIQRTQQEDSAVYLCASSLISRRNEKLFFGSGTQLSVL.

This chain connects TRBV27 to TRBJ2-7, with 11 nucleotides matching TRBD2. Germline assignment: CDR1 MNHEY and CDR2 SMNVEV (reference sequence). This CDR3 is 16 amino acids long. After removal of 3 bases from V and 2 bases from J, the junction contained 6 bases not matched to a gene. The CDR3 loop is CASSFNLAGGTYEQYF. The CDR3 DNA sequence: TGTGCCAGCAGTTTCAATCTAGCGGGAGGAACCTACGAGCAGTACTTC.

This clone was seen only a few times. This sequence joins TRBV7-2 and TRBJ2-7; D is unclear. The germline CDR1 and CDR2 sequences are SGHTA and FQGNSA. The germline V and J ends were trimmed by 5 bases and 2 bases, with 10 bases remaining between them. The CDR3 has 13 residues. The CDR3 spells CASSPRLTYEQYF. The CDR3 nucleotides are TGTGCCAGCAGCCCTAGGCTGACCTACGAGCAGTACTTC.

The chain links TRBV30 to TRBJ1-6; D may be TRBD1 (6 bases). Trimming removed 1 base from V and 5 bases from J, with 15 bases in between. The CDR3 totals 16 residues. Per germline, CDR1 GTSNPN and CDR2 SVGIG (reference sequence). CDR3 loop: CAWSGQGKPDNSPLHF. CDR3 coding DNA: TGTGCCTGGAGTGGGCAGGGGAAACCTGATAATTCACCCCTCCACTTT.

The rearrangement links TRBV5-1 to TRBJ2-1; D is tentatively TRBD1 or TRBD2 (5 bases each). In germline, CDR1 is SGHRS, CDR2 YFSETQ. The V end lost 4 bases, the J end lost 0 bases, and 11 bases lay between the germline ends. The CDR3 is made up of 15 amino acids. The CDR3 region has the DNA TGCGCCAGCAGCGACGGGACCGGCTCCTACAATGAGCAGTTCTTC. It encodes CASSDGTGSYNEQFF. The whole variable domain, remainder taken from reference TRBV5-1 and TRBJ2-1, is KAGVTQTPRYLIKTRGQQVTLSCSPISGHRSVSWYQQTPGQGLQFLFEYFSETQRNKGNFPGRFSGRQFSNSRSEMNVSTLELGDSALYLCASSDGTGSYNEQFFGPGTRLTVL.

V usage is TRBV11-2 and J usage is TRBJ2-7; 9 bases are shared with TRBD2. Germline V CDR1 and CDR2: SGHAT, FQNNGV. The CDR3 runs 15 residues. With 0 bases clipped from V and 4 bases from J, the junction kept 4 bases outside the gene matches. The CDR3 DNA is TGTGCCAGCAGCTTAGAAGCGGGAGGTGGTTACGAGCAGTACTTC. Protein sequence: CASSLEAGGGYEQYF.

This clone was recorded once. In DNA, the CDR3 is TGTGCCAGCAGCTCCTCTGGAGAGACCCAGTACTTC. Translation gives CASSSSGETQYF. The chain couples TRBV7-6 to TRBJ2-5; no definite D call. Germline V CDR1 and CDR2: SGHVS, FNYEAQ. The CDR3 consists of 12 residues. Between the trimmed V and J ends, which lost 4 bases and 4 bases, there was a span of 7 bases. Filled out from reference TRBV7-6 and TRBJ2-5, the complete variable domain reads GAGVSQSPRYKVTKRGQDVALRCDPISGHVSLYWYRQALGQGPEFLTYFNYEAQQDKSGLPNDRFSAERPEGSISTLTIQRTEQRDSAMYRCASSSSGETQYFGPGTRLLVL.

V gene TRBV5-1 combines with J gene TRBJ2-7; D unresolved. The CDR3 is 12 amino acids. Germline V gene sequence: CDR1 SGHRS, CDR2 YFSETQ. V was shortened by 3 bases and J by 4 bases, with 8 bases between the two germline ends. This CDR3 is CASSSTTYEQYF. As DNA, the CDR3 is TGCGCCAGCAGCTCGACAACATACGAGCAGTACTTC.

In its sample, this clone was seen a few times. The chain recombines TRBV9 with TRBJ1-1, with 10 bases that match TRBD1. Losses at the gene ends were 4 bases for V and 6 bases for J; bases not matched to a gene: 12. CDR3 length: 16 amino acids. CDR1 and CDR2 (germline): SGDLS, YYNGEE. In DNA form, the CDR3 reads TGTGCCAGCAGCCCTCAGACAGGGGGCAGTGCCGCTGAAGCTTTCTTT. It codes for CASSPQTGGSAAEAFF.

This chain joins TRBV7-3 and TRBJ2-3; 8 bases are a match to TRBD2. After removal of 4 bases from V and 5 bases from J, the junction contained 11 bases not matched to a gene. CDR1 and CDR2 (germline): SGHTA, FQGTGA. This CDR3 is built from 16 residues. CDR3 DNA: TGTGCCAGCAGCTCCCAACCGCGGGGGGCGGGAGATACGCAGTATTTT. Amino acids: CASSSQPRGAGDTQYF.

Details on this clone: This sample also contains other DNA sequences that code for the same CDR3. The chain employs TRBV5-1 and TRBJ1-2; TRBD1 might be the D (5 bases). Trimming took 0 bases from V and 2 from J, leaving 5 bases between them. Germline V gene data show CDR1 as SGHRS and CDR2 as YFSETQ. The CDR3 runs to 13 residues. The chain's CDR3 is CASSLEGNYGYTF. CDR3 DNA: TGCGCCAGCAGCTTGGAGGGGAACTATGGCTACACCTTC.

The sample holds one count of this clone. The CDR3 sequence is CASRRTGGSGAGELFF. In DNA, the CDR3 is TGTGCCAGCAGGAGGACAGGAGGGTCAGGGGCCGGGGAGCTGTTTTTT. The chain has TRBV28 and TRBJ2-2; perhaps TRBD1 as D (7 bases). V was pared by 6 bases and J by 6 bases, with 20 bases between. Per the germline V gene, CDR1 is MDHEN and CDR2 is SYDVKM. The CDR3 sequence is 16 residues long.

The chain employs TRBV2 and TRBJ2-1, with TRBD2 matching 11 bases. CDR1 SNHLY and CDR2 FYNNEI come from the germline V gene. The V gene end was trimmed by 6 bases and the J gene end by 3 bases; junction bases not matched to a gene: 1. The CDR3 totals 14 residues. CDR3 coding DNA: TGTGCCAGCAGGGGACTAGCGGACTACAATGAGCAGTTCTTC. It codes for CASRGLADYNEQFF.

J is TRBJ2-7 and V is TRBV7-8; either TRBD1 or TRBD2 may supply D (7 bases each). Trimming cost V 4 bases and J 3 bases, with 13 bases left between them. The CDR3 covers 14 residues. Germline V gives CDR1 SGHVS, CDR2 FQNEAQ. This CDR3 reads CASSSGGGRYEQYF. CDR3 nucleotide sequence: TGTGCCAGCAGCTCAGGGGGGGGTCGCTACGAGCAGTACTTC.

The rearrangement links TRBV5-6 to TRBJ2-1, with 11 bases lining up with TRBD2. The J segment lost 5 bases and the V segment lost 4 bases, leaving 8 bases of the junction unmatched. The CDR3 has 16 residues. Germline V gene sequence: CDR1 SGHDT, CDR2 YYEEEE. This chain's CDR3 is CASSRLAGLRNNEQFF. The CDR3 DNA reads TGTGCCAGCAGCCGACTAGCGGGATTGCGGAACAATGAGCAGTTCTTC.

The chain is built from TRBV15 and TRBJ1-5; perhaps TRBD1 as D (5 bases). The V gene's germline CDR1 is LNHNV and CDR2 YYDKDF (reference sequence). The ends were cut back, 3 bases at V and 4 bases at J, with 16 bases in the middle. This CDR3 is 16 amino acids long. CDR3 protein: CATSSAGTAGNQPQHF. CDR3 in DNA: TGTGCCACCAGCAGTGCCGGGACGGCGGGGAATCAGCCCCAGCATTTT.

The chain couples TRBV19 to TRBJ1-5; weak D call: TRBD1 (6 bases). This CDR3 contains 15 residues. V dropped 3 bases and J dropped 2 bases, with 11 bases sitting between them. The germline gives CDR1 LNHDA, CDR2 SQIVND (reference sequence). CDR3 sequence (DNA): TGTGCCAGTAGTATTCCAGGGGCGGGCAATCAGCCCCAGCATTTT. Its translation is CASSIPGAGNQPQHF.

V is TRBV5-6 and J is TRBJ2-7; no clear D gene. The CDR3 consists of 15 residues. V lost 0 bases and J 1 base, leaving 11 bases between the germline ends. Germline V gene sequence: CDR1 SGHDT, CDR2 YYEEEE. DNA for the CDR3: TGTGCCAGCAGCTTGGATGTAGGGTATTCCTACGAGCAGTACTTC. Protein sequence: CASSLDVGYSYEQYF.

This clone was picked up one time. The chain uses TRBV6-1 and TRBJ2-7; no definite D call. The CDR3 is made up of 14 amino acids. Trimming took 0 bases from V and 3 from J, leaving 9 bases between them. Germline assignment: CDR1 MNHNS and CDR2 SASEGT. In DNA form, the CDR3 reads TGTGCCAGCAGTGAAGCCAGAAGTGTCTACGAGCAGTACTTC. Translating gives CASSEARSVYEQYF.

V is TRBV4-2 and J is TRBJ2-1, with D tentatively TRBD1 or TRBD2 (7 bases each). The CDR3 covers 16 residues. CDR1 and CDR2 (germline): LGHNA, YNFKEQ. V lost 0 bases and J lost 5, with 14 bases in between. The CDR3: CASSQDSGGENNEQFF. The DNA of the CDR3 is TGTGCCAGCAGCCAAGATTCAGGGGGGGAAAACAATGAGCAGTTCTTC.

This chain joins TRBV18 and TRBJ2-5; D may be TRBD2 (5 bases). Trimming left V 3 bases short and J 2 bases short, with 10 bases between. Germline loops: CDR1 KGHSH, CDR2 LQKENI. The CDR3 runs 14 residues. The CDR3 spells CASSPSGGQETQYF. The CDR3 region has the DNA TGTGCCAGCTCACCCAGCGGCGGGCAAGAGACCCAGTACTTC.

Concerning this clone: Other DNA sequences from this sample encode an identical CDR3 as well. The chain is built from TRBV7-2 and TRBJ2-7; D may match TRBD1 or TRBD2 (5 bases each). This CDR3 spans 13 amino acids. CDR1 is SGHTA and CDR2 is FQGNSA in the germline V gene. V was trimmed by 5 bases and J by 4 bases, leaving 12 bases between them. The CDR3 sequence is CASSPTGPYEQYF. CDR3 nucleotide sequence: TGTGCCAGCAGCCCCACGGGGCCTTACGAGCAGTACTTC.

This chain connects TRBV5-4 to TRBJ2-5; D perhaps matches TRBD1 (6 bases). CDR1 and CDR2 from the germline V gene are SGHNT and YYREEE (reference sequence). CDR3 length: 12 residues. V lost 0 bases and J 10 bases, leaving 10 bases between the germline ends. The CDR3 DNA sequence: TGTGCCAGCAGCTTGGATGGCAGGGGCCAGTACTTC. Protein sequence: CASSLDGRGQYF. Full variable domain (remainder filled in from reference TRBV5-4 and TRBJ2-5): ETGVTQSPTHLIKTRGQQVTLRCSSQSGHNTVSWYQQALGQGPQFIFQYYREEENGRGNFPPRFSGLQFPNYSSELNVNALELDDSALYLCASSLDGRGQYFGPGTRLLVL.

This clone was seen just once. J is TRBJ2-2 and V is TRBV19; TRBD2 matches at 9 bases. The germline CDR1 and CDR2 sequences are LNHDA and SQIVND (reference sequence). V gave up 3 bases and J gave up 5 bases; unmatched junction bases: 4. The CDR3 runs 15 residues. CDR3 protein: CASSILAGPTGELFF. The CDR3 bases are TGTGCCAGTAGTATTCTAGCGGGACCTACCGGGGAGCTGTTTTTT.

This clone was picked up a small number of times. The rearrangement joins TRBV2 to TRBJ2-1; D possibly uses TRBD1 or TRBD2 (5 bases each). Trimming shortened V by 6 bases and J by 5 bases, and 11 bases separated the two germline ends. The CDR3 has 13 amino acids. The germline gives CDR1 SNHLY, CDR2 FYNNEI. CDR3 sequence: CASSARDDNEQFF. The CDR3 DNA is TGTGCCAGCAGCGCCCGGGACGACAATGAGCAGTTCTTC.

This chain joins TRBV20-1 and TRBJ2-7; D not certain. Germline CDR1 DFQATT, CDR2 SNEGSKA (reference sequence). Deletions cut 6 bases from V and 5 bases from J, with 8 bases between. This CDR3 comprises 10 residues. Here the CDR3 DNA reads TGCAGTGCCAGTGAGAACGAGCAGTACTTC. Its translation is CSASENEQYF.

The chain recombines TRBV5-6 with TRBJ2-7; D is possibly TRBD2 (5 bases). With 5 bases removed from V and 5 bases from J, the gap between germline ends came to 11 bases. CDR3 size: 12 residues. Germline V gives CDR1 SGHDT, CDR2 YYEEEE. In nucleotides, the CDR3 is TGTGCCAGCAGTCCGGGGAGACACGAGCAGTACTTC. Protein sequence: CASSPGRHEQYF.

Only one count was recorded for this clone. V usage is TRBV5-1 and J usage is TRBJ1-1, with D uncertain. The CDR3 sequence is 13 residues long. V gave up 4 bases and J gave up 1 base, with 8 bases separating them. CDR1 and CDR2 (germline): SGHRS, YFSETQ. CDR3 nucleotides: TGCGCCAGCAGCCGAACAGAGAACACTGAAGCTTTCTTT. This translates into CASSRTENTEAFF.